The sequence of this T cell receptor (beta chain) was determined in a study of blood T cells in healthy people across ages. Overall study results and limits: It was found that TCR beta diversity correlated strongly with the percentage of naive T cells. Any changes in expanded clonotypes were possibly confounded, as donor CMV status remained unknown.

Primers used in a second PCR of roughly 7 to 12 cycles were a sample-barcoded 5' primer and a J-beta primer mix. TCRdb used MiXCR to reprocess the 5' RACE reads, holding one entry per CDR3 protein. The sample has around 1,600,000 distinct CDR3 sequences; about 42% are singletons. Worth noting for this clonotype: What it recognizes is unknown.

Peripheral blood, around 9.4 milliliters per donor, was collected. Isolation yielded PBMCs, at least 6 million per sample, in every case. V was cut by 0 bases and J by 11 bases, with 13 bases left in between. The length of the CDR3 is 12 residues. The germline V gene has CDR1 DFQATT and CDR2 SNEGSKA (reference sequence). V is TRBV20-1 and J is TRBJ2-5, with no clear D. The receptor's source is a woman between 18 and 29 years old in good health. Material: blood. CDR3 DNA sequence: TGCAGTGCTAGAGATCTGGTGGATGAGCAGTACTTC. Translation gives CSARDLVDEQYF.